These T cell receptor beta chains were read from a single sample in a study of early T cells in non-severe SARS-CoV-2 infection. TCRdb fed the 5' RACE reads into MiXCR, producing one record per CDR3 protein. The data show tens of thousands of distinct CDR3 sequences, more than 9% seen once. Sequencing used whole blood. The receptor source for this set is an adult who was a healthcare worker with PCR-confirmed SARS-CoV-2 infection or an uninfected control (not recorded which). The CDR3 runs from the conserved cysteine through the conserved F or W. D genes are given only for firm matches. Only some rows state a clone size, as once, few, many or a class for expanded clones.

d_call	v_call	cdr3_length	j_call	clone_size	cdr3_nt	cdr3_aa
.	TRBV7-2	14	TRBJ2-7	few	TGTGCCAGCAGCTTATTTGCTAGCTCCTACGAGCAGTACTTC	CASSLFASSYEQYF
TRBD2	TRBV24-1	16	TRBJ2-3	many	TGTGCCACCAGTCCGACCGGGGGGGTCTATGGAGATGCGCAGTATTTT	CATSPTGGVYGDAQYF
TRBD2	TRBV11-3	13	TRBJ2-3	many	TGTGCCAGCGGGACTAGCGGCACAGATACGCAGTATTTT	CASGTSGTDTQYF
TRBD2	TRBV4-2	16	TRBJ2-3	many	TGTGCCAGCAGCCCCCAGACTAAGCGGGGAGGAGATACGCAGTATTTT	CASSPQTKRGGDTQYF
.	TRBV2	12	TRBJ1-2	many	TGTGCCAGCACCCGGACAGTAACGGGCTACACCTTC	CASTRTVTGYTF
TRBD2	TRBV7-8	16	TRBJ2-7	few	TGTGCCAGCAGCTTAGGGACTAGCGGGATCCTCTACGAGCAGTACTTC	CASSLGTSGILYEQYF
.	TRBV7-2	11	TRBJ2-7	many	TGTGCCAGCAGCTTAGGAAACGAGCAGTACTTC	CASSLGNEQYF
.	TRBV12-3/TRBV12-4	13	TRBJ1-5	many	TGTGCCAGCAGGGGGGACGGAGATCAGCCCCAGCATTTT	CASRGDGDQPQHF
.	TRBV19	10	TRBJ1-1	once	TGTGCCAGTGGGATGAGGGAGGTTTTCTTT	CASGMREVFF
.	TRBV7-3	14	TRBJ2-7	.	TGTGCCAGCAGCTTACCGGACGGAACCTACGAGCAGTACTTC	CASSLPDGTYEQYF
TRBD2	TRBV13	17	TRBJ2-7	.	TGTGCCAGCAGCAGAGGGTTACTAGCGGGAGGGTCCTACGAGCAGTACTTC	CASSRGLLAGGSYEQYF
.	TRBV10-3	14	TRBJ2-1	few	TGTGCCATCAGACCGACAGGGGAGGGTAATGAGCAGTTCTTC	CAIRPTGEGNEQFF
.	TRBV18	16	TRBJ1-1	.	TGTGCCAGCTCACCACCCTTACTGGGGGTGAACACTGAAGCTTTCTTT	CASSPPLLGVNTEAFF
.	TRBV28	17	TRBJ2-1	.	TGTGCCGGCAGTTTATTTAGCGGCACCCTCTCGGACAATGAGCAGTTCTTC	CAGSLFSGTLSDNEQFF
.	TRBV7-8	15	TRBJ2-1	many	TGTGCCAGCAGTGTCTACAGAATGCGGGGCAATGAGCAGTTCTTC	CASSVYRMRGNEQFF
.	TRBV10-2	15	TRBJ2-3	.	TGCGCCAGCAGCCGAGAGCCCCAGGGTTCGGGCACGCAGTATTTT	CASSREPQGSGTQYF
.	TRBV6-2/TRBV6-3	14	TRBJ2-3	.	TGTGCCAGCAGTTACTTGGGGCCACGGGATACGCAGTATTTT	CASSYLGPRDTQYF
TRBD2	TRBV7-6	16	TRBJ2-1	many	TGTGCCAGCAGCTTAGAAAGGACTAGCGGGGCCAATGAGCAGTTCTTC	CASSLERTSGANEQFF
.	TRBV2	13	TRBJ1-1	few	TGTGCCAGCAGTGAGGGCAGGAACACTGAAGCTTTCTTT	CASSEGRNTEAFF
.	TRBV15	15	TRBJ2-7	.	TGTGCCACCAGCAGAGATAGGTGGGGTCGATACGAGCAGTACTTC	CATSRDRWGRYEQYF
.	TRBV6-2/TRBV6-3	15	TRBJ1-2	few	TGTGCCAGCAGCGCACCTGACAGGAAGAACTATGGCTACACCTTC	CASSAPDRKNYGYTF
.	TRBV4-1	18	TRBJ2-7	many	TGCGCCAGCAGCCGCGCACCACCCGATCAGGGGTCTCCCTACGAGCAGTACTTC	CASSRAPPDQGSPYEQYF
TRBD2	TRBV20-1	14	TRBJ2-7	.	TGCAGTGCTAGTTCCCTAGCGGGGCCCTACGAGCAGTACTTC	CSASSLAGPYEQYF
.	TRBV29-1	15	TRBJ2-7	.	TGCAGCGTTATTGGCGTCGCGGGTCCTCCCTACGAGCAGTACTTC	CSVIGVAGPPYEQYF
.	TRBV18	15	TRBJ1-1	many	TGTGCCAGCTCACCCCTCGGTGGGGGCAACACTGAAGCTTTCTTT	CASSPLGGGNTEAFF
.	TRBV7-2	15	TRBJ1-6	.	TGTGCCAGCAGCCCCGCCCTTGGGCAGGGGTCACCCCTCCACTTT	CASSPALGQGSPLHF
.	TRBV29-1	11	TRBJ1-2	.	TGCAGCGCTGGCCAGGGGTATGGCTACACCTTC	CSAGQGYGYTF
.	TRBV29-1	12	TRBJ2-1	few	TGCAGCGTTCTTGGGGAGTTGCTTGAGCAGTTCTTC	CSVLGELLEQFF
TRBD1	TRBV24-1	16	TRBJ2-3	.	TGTGCCACCAGTGATTCCGGGACAGGGGGCCCAGATACGCAGTATTTT	CATSDSGTGGPDTQYF
.	TRBV15	13	TRBJ1-5	.	TGTGCCACCAGCAGACTGACAGTTCAGCCCCAGCATTTT	CATSRLTVQPQHF
.	TRBV6-2/TRBV6-3	14	TRBJ2-2	few	TGTGCCAGCATACGGGCGGGATGGACCGGGGAGCTGTTTTTT	CASIRAGWTGELFF
TRBD2	TRBV6-6	14	TRBJ2-7	.	TGTGCCAGCAGTCTAGCGGGGCTTACCTACGAGCAGTACTTC	CASSLAGLTYEQYF
TRBD1	TRBV6-2/TRBV6-3	14	TRBJ2-1	many	TGTGCCAGCAGTTACAAGACAGGGGGCATTGGAAAGTTCTTC	CASSYKTGGIGKFF
.	TRBV7-2	14	TRBJ1-6	.	TGTGCCAGCAGCTTGGGGGCCCGGAATTCACCCCTCCACTTT	CASSLGARNSPLHF
.	TRBV3-1	14	TRBJ1-3	few	TGTGCCAGCAGCCAAGGAATCGGCGGAAACACCATATATTTT	CASSQGIGGNTIYF
TRBD1	TRBV11-2	15	TRBJ2-7	many	TGTGCCAGCAGCAGACGGACAGGGGGCGGCTACGAGCAGTACTTC	CASSRRTGGGYEQYF
.	TRBV20-1	15	TRBJ1-4	many	TGCAGTGCTAGAGTCCTGGGGGGAACTAATGAAAAACTGTTTTTT	CSARVLGGTNEKLFF
TRBD1	TRBV20-1	16	TRBJ1-4	many	TGCAGTGCTAGAGATGGGAGGACAGGGGGGAGAGAAAAACTGTTTTTT	CSARDGRTGGREKLFF
TRBD2	TRBV7-3	17	TRBJ2-3	many	TGTGCCAGCAGCTTCGGTCGGCAAGCGGGGGGCCGAGATACGCAGTATTTT	CASSFGRQAGGRDTQYF
.	TRBV13	9	TRBJ1-2	many	TGTGCCAGCAGCGTTGGCTACACCTTC	CASSVGYTF
TRBD2	TRBV11-2	15	TRBJ2-1	few	TGTGCCAGCAGCTTATGGGCGGGAGCTAACAATGAGCAGTTCTTC	CASSLWAGANNEQFF
.	TRBV2	15	TRBJ2-1	many	TGTGCCAGCAGTTCCACCCAGAGCTCCTACAATGAGCAGTTCTTC	CASSSTQSSYNEQFF
.	TRBV6-4	14	TRBJ2-3	few	TGTGCCAGCAGTGACTCGACAGGCCCAGATACGCAGTATTTT	CASSDSTGPDTQYF
.	TRBV6-5	14	TRBJ2-2	.	TGTGCCAGCAGGGCGACAGGGAGGCCCGGGGAGCTGTTTTTT	CASRATGRPGELFF
TRBD2	TRBV5-1	16	TRBJ2-1	many	TGCGCCAGCAGCTTGGGTTTAGCGGGAGTCCTTAATGAGCAGTTCTTC	CASSLGLAGVLNEQFF
TRBD1	TRBV30	13	TRBJ2-3	many	TGTGCCTGGCAGGGGGATGGGACAGATACGCAGTATTTT	CAWQGDGTDTQYF
.	TRBV6-2/TRBV6-3	15	TRBJ2-1	.	TGTGCCAGCAGCCCCGCCGGGGCAGGGGACAATGAGCAGTTCTTC	CASSPAGAGDNEQFF
.	TRBV7-3	12	TRBJ2-5	many	TGTGCCAGCAGCTCAACCCGTGGGGCCCAGTACTTC	CASSSTRGAQYF
.	TRBV29-1	14	TRBJ1-1	few	TGCAGCGTTGGGAGTGGGGGATTTGACACTGAAGCTTTCTTT	CSVGSGGFDTEAFF
TRBD2	TRBV24-1	15	TRBJ2-7	many	TGTGCCACCAGTGAGAATAGCGGGAGGGCCCACGAGCAGTACTTC	CATSENSGRAHEQYF
.	TRBV20-1	14	TRBJ2-7	many	TGCAGTGCCCGGAGGACGGCGCTCGCCTACGAGCAGTACTTC	CSARRTALAYEQYF
TRBD2	TRBV6-5	14	TRBJ2-7	many	TGTGCCAGCAGCGTAGCGGGAGGGCCCTACGAGCAGTACTTC	CASSVAGGPYEQYF
.	TRBV28	11	TRBJ2-1	many	TGTGCCAGCAGCCGCCTCAATGAGCAGTTCTTC	CASSRLNEQFF
TRBD1	TRBV7-6	15	TRBJ1-1	many	TGTGCCAGCAGCCGCCCAACAGGGGGGGCCACTGAAGCTTTCTTT	CASSRPTGGATEAFF
.	TRBV7-2	12	TRBJ2-1	few	TGTGCCAGCAGCCCCCAGACAGGTGAGCAGTTCTTC	CASSPQTGEQFF
.	TRBV12-3/TRBV12-4	13	TRBJ1-1	many	TGTGCCAGCAGTCTCGGGCAGAACACTGAAGCTTTCTTT	CASSLGQNTEAFF
TRBD2	TRBV7-2	16	TRBJ2-3	many	TGTGCCAGCAGCCTCGAGCGGGGGGCAAACACAGATACGCAGTATTTT	CASSLERGANTDTQYF